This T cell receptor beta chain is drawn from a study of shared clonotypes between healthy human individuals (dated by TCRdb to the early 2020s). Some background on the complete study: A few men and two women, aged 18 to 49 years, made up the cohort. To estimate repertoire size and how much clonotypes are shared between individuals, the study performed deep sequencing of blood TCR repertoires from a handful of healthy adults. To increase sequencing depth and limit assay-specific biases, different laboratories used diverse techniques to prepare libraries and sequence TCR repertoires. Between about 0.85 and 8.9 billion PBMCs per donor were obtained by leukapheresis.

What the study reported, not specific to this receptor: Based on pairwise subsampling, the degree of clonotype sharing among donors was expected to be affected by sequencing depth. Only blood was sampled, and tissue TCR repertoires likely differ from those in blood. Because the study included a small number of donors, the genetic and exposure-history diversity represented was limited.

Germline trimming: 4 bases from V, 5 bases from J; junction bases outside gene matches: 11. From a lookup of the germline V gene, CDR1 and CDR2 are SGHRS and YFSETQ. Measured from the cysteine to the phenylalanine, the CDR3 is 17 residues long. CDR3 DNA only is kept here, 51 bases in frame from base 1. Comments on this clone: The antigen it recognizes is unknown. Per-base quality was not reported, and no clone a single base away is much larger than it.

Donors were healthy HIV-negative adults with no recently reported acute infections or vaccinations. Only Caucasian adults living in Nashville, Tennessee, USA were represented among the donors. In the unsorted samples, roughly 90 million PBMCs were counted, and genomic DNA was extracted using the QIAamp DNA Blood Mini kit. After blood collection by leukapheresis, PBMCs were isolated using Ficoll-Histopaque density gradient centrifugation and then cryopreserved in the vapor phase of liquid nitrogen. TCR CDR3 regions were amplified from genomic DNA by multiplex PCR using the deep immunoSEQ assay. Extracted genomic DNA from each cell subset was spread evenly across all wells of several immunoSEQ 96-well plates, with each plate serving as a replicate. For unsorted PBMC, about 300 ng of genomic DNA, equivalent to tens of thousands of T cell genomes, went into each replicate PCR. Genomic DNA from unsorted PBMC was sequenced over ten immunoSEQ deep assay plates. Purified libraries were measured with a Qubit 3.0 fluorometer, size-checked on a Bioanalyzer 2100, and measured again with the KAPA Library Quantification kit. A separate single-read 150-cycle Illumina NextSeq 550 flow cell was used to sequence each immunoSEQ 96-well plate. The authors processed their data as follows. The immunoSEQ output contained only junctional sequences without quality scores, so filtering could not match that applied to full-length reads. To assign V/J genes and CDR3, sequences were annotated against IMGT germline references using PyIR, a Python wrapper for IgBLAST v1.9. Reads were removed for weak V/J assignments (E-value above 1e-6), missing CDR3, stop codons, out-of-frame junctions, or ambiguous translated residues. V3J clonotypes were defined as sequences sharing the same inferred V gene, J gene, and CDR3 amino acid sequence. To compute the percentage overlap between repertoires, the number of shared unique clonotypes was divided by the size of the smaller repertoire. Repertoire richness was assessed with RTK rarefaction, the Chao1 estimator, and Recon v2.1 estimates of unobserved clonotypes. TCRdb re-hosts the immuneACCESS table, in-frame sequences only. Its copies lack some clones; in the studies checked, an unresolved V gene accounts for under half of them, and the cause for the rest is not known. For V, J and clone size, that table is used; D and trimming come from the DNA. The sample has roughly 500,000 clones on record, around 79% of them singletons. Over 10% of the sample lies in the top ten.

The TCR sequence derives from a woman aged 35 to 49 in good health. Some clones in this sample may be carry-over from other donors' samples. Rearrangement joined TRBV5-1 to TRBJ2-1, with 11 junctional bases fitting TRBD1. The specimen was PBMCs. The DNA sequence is TGCGCCAGCAGCCCCGGACAGGGGGCGGCGGCGGACAATGAGCAGTTCTTC. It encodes CASSPGQGAAADNEQFF.